These 8 T cell receptor beta chains share one sample of origin, sequenced in a study of T cell responses to AZD1222 COVID-19 vaccine. The method was immunoSEQ multiplex PCR; TCRdb's version includes in-frame clones alone and lacks a portion of them. The data show 70,000 to 95,000 clones, nearly 90% seen once. The specimen was peripheral blood, collected on day 0 of MenACWY control vaccination. All receptors come from an adult in good health.

The V call is TRBV5-1, the J call TRBJ2-7; the match to TRBD1 covers 7 bases. The junction had 3 bases not matched to a gene; V was cut back by 0 bases and J by 3 bases. The CDR3 is made up of 14 amino acids. Germline V CDR1 and CDR2: SGHRS, YFSETQ. The CDR3 DNA reads TGCGCCAGCAGCTTGGTGACAGGGAGCTACGAGCAGTACTTC. The encoded protein is CASSLVTGSYEQYF.

The J gene is TRBJ1-2, the V gene TRBV24-1; D possibly corresponds to TRBD1 (6 bases). CDR3 length: 12 amino acids. Germline CDR1 is KGHDR and CDR2 is SFDVKD. The V end lost 9 bases, the J end lost 3 bases, and 10 bases lay between the germline ends. CDR3 region: CATATGYYGYTF. The CDR3 coding sequence is TGTGCCACCGCTACAGGGTACTATGGCTACACCTTC.

This chain joins TRBV5-6 and TRBJ2-2, with TRBD2 as a possible D gene (6 bases). The CDR3 loop spans 15 amino acids. V was trimmed by 4 bases and J by 0 bases, leaving 10 bases between them. Germline CDR1 is SGHDT and CDR2 is YYEEEE. The CDR3 coding sequence is TGTGCCAGCAGCCTTCTAGCGACGAACACCGGGGAGCTGTTTTTT. Translating gives CASSLLATNTGELFF.

This clone was seen a single time. The chain has TRBV5-1 and TRBJ1-2; D gene ambiguous. V lost 4 bases, J lost 6 bases, and 19 bases lay in between. This CDR3 is built from 15 residues. Germline V gene lookup returns CDR1 SGHRS and CDR2 YFSETQ. The CDR3: CASSLRPDLSDGYTF. Here the CDR3 DNA reads TGCGCCAGCAGCCTCCGTCCGGACTTGTCGGATGGCTACACCTTC.

The genes are TRBV30 and TRBJ2-7; TRBD2 is a possible D gene (5 bases). This CDR3 contains 14 residues. V gave up 5 bases and J gave up 2 bases, with 16 bases separating them. Germline V lookup: CDR1 GTSNPN, CDR2 SVGIG (reference sequence). CDR3 coding DNA: TGTGCCTGGCTGGATACAATCGGGACCTACGAGCAGTACTTC. As protein: CAWLDTIGTYEQYF.

The chain recombines TRBV6-2 or TRBV6-3 with TRBJ2-2, with 12 bases lining up with TRBD1. With V trimmed by 6 bases and J by 6 bases, 5 bases remained unmatched. This CDR3 contains 15 residues. CDR1 is MNHEY and CDR2 is SVGEGT in the germline V gene. The CDR3 loop is CASSHGTGGPGELFF. CDR3 sequence (DNA): TGTGCCAGCAGCCACGGGACAGGGGGCCCCGGGGAGCTGTTTTTT.

The chain uses TRBV6-5 and TRBJ1-1, with D possibly matching TRBD1 (6 bases). This CDR3 has 14 residues. V lost 2 bases and J lost 8, with 15 bases in between. Germline assignment: CDR1 MNHEY and CDR2 SVGAGI. The CDR3 DNA sequence: TGTGCCAGCAGTTACAATGCAGGGGTGGGAGAAGCTTTCTTT. This translates into CASSYNAGVGEAFF.

The rearrangement joins TRBV7-3 to TRBJ2-1, with 7 bases matching TRBD2. The V segment lost 0 bases and the J segment 1 base; nucleotides outside the gene matches: 3. CDR3 length: 16 residues. CDR1 and CDR2 (germline): SGHTA, FQGTGA. Written as DNA, the CDR3 is TGTGCCAGCAGCTTAACGGGGGGGATTTCCTACAATGAGCAGTTCTTC. It codes for CASSLTGGISYNEQFF.